This passage covers 17 T cell receptor beta chains from one sample sequenced in a study of human T cells and chemical hapten exposure. Unique molecular identifiers were attached to individual cDNA molecules during library preparation. TCRdb fed the reads into MiXCR, producing one record per CDR3 protein. Counted here are 100,000 to 150,000 distinct CDR3 sequences, roughly 8.5% occurring once; the ten biggest clones make up 1.1% to 1.5%. Total RNA was isolated from unfractionated whole blood. The sequencing input was whole blood. All receptors come from a human donor in good health. Some clones in this sample may be carry-over from other donors' samples.

This sequence joins TRBV29-1 and TRBJ2-5; TRBD2 aligns across 10 bases. The CDR3 has 15 residues. In germline, CDR1 is SQVTM, CDR2 ANQGSEA. V gave up 2 bases and J gave up 4 bases; unmatched junction bases: 7. The CDR3 is CSVEPALAGVETQYF. The CDR3 DNA reads TGCAGCGTTGAACCCGCCCTAGCGGGGGTAGAGACCCAGTACTTC.

The V gene is TRBV3-1, the J gene TRBJ2-2; no firm D call. The germline gives CDR1 LGHDT, CDR2 YNNKEL (reference sequence). This CDR3 spans 13 amino acids. The V and J ends lost 4 bases and 3 bases respectively, with 6 bases between them. CDR3 loop: CASSPTDTGELFF. The CDR3 DNA reads TGTGCCAGCAGCCCGACGGACACCGGGGAGCTGTTTTTT.

There are a few counts of this clonotype. This chain uses TRBV6-2 or TRBV6-3 with TRBJ1-1; D ambiguous. The ends were cut back, 5 bases at V and 7 bases at J, with 8 bases in the middle. This CDR3 spans 11 amino acids. CDR1 and CDR2 (germline): MNHEY, SVGEGT. The CDR3 nucleotides read TGTGCCAGCAGTACCTGGATTGAAGCTTTCTTT. It codes for CASSTWIEAFF.

This chain connects TRBV20-1 to TRBJ1-1; weak D call: TRBD1 (5 bases). V was trimmed by 3 bases and J by 5 bases, leaving 16 bases between them. The CDR3 has 14 residues. The germline V gene has CDR1 DFQATT and CDR2 SNEGSKA (reference sequence). CDR3 sequence (DNA): TGCAGTGCTAGTCCGGGACGAATAGATACTGAAGCTTTCTTT. This encodes CSASPGRIDTEAFF.

This chain links TRBV29-1 with TRBJ2-3, with a possible D match to TRBD2 (7 bases). The V end lost 4 bases, the J end lost 4 bases, and 12 bases lay between the germline ends. CDR1 is SQVTM, CDR2 ANQGSEA, per germline. This CDR3 contains 13 residues. CDR3 sequence: CSVAGGRADTQYF. CDR3 in DNA: TGCAGCGTTGCGGGGGGCAGGGCAGATACGCAGTATTTT.

Concerning this clonotype: This likely comes from a read error, as the CDR3 has no conserved phenylalanine or tryptophan at its end. V gene TRBV20-1 combines with J gene TRBJ2-3; TRBD1 aligns across 9 bases. The CDR3 sequence is 14 residues long. V lost 5 bases, J lost 1 base, and 4 bases stayed unmatched. CDR1 is DFQATT and CDR2 is SNEGSKA in the germline V gene (reference sequence). DNA for the CDR3: TGCAGTGCTTCGGGACAGGGTGGCACAGATACGCAGTATCTT. It translates to CSASGQGGTDTQYL.

This clonotype occurred a few times. The chain joins TRBV2 to TRBJ2-3, with D maybe TRBD2 (5 bases). The ends were cut back, 3 bases at V and 1 base at J, with 14 bases in the middle. The CDR3 is 16 amino acids. The germline V gene has CDR1 SNHLY and CDR2 FYNNEI. This chain's CDR3 is CASSDYPPRGTDTQYF. The CDR3 DNA sequence: TGTGCCAGCAGTGATTACCCGCCGAGGGGCACAGATACGCAGTATTTT. Filled out from reference TRBV2 and TRBJ2-3, the complete variable domain reads EPEVTQTPSHQVTQMGQEVILRCVPISNHLYFYWYRQILGQKVEFLVSFYNNEISEKSEIFDDQFSVERPDGSNFTLKIRSTKLEDSAMYFCASSDYPPRGTDTQYFGPGTRLTVL.

The gene calls are TRBV11-2 and TRBJ2-3; 9 nucleotides align to TRBD2. The germline CDR1 and CDR2 sequences are SGHAT and FQNNGV. This CDR3 contains 16 residues. The junction had 10 bases not matched to a gene; V was cut back by 5 bases and J by 4 bases. The CDR3 spells CASSPEGSGSADTQYF. CDR3 nucleotides: TGTGCCAGCAGCCCAGAGGGTAGCGGGAGCGCAGATACGCAGTATTTT.

This chain joins TRBV19 and TRBJ2-1; 7 positions match TRBD2. The CDR3 is 12 residues long. V trimming: 8 bases; J trimming: 6 bases; junction bases outside the gene matches: 4. The V gene's germline CDR1 is LNHDA and CDR2 SQIVND (reference sequence). The CDR3 loop reads CASQRDVNEQFF. The CDR3 DNA follows: TGTGCCAGTCAGCGGGACGTCAATGAGCAGTTCTTC.

This clonotype came up a few times. The genes are TRBV7-2 and TRBJ2-1; 9 bases are shared with TRBD2. Germline V lookup: CDR1 SGHTA, CDR2 FQGNSA. V shed 5 bases and J 0 bases; nucleotides not matched to a gene: 5. The CDR3 has 16 amino acids. The CDR3: CASSRLSGSSYNEQFF. CDR3 in DNA: TGTGCCAGCAGCCGCCTTAGCGGGAGCTCCTACAATGAGCAGTTCTTC.

The V gene is TRBV5-8, the J gene TRBJ2-1; 9 bases fit TRBD2. The V and J ends lost 2 bases and 4 bases, in that order; junction bases with no gene match: 4. The CDR3 length is 15 residues. Germline-derived CDR1 and CDR2 are SGHTS and YDEGEE. In DNA form, the CDR3 reads TGTGCCAGCAGCTTACTAGCGGGCTTTTACAATGAGCAGTTCTTC. The encoded protein is CASSLLAGFYNEQFF.

Many counts were recorded for this clonotype. J is TRBJ2-3 and V is TRBV4-2; 12 positions match TRBD2. CDR1 is LGHNA, CDR2 YNFKEQ, per germline. The CDR3 totals 18 residues. The V and J ends lost 0 bases and 1 base, in that order; junction bases with no gene match: 5. The CDR3, as DNA: TGTGCCAGCAGCCAAGAAGCCTGGACTAGCGGGGGCACAGATACGCAGTATTTT. Protein: CASSQEAWTSGGTDTQYF.

This clonotype was found many times. The gene calls are TRBV6-5 and TRBJ1-4; D is undetermined. Germline V gene lookup returns CDR1 MNHEY and CDR2 SVGAGI. The CDR3 totals 14 residues. V lost 2 bases and J lost 8, with 12 bases in between. The DNA for the CDR3 is TGTGCCAGCAGTTACATTCGGGGATGGGAAAAACTGTTTTTT. Translated: CASSYIRGWEKLFF.

This clonotype has ten or more counts. The rearrangement joins TRBV29-1 to TRBJ1-1; no clear D gene. Germline loops: CDR1 SQVTM, CDR2 ANQGSEA. Trimming pared 4 bases from V and 0 bases from J, leaving 6 bases between. The CDR3 has 12 amino acids. The CDR3 coding sequence is TGCAGCGTTGCAGAAATGAACACTGAAGCTTTCTTT. This encodes CSVAEMNTEAFF.

The table lists this clonotype with many counts. The chain joins TRBV20-1 to TRBJ1-2; D call uncertain. The CDR3 loop spans 11 amino acids. Trimming pared 3 bases from V and 6 bases from J, leaving 8 bases between. The V gene's germline CDR1 is DFQATT and CDR2 SNEGSKA (reference sequence). DNA for the CDR3: TGCAGTGCTAGTGTGGTGGATGGCTACACCTTC. As protein: CSASVVDGYTF.

This clonotype was seen only a few times. The chain is built from TRBV10-1 and TRBJ2-3; TRBD1 matches at 8 bases. CDR1 WNHNN and CDR2 SYGVQD come from the germline V gene (reference sequence). The CDR3 is 14 residues long. V was clipped by 5 bases and J by 7 bases; unmatched bases: 8. The CDR3 protein is CASSSRTGTHTQYF. The CDR3 coding sequence is TGCGCCAGCAGTTCCCGGACAGGGACACATACGCAGTATTTT.

This clonotype was seen a handful of times. The chain uses TRBV12-3 or TRBV12-4 and TRBJ2-7; D is ambiguous. Trimming took 6 bases from V and 0 from J, leaving 9 bases between them. The CDR3 length is 13 residues. Here the CDR3 DNA reads TGTGCCAGCAGCCCGAATGACTCCTACGAGCAGTACTTC. Its protein is CASSPNDSYEQYF.